This TCR beta chain was captured by sequencing in a study of cytomegalovirus exposure and HLA in healthy donors. The primer mix had 60 Vbeta and 13 Jbeta primers. The table came from immunoSEQ multiplex PCR; TCRdb's copy has only in-frame clones and leaves some out. The sample records 130,000 or so clones, around 74% being singletons. The sample holds a few counts of this clone. CDR3 length equals 14 residues. Germline V gene sequence: CDR1 MDHEN, CDR2 SYDVKM. Trimming removed 2 bases from V and 3 bases from J, with 11 bases in between. V gene TRBV28 combines with J gene TRBJ2-7; D remains unclear. Input material: PBMCs. The sequence came from a man in his forties in good health and CMV-seropositive. The CDR3 sequence is CASSLIRVNYEQYF. In DNA form, the CDR3 reads TGTGCCAGCAGTTTAATACGAGTGAACTACGAGCAGTACTTC.